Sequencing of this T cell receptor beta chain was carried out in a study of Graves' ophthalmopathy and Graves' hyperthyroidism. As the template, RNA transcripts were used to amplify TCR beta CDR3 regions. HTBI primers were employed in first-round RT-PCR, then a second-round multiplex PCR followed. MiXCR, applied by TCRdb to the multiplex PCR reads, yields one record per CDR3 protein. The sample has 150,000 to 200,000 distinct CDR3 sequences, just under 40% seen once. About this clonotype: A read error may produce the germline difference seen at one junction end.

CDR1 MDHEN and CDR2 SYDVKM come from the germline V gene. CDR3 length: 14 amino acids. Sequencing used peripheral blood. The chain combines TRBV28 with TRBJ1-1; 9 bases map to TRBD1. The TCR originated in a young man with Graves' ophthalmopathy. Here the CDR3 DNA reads TGTGCCAGCAGACCCGGGACAGGGAACACTGAAACTTTCTTT. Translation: CASRPGTGNTETFF.